This is a list of T cell receptor beta chains from one sample in a study of cytomegalovirus exposure and HLA in healthy donors. The data were produced by immunoSEQ multiplex PCR, yet TCRdb's version contains in-frame clones alone and is incomplete. The table has 78,000 or so clones, around 60% seen once. The sample consisted of PBMCs. The source is a male donor in good health and CMV-seropositive. The CDR3 runs from the conserved cysteine through the conserved F or W. The order of the fields is J gene, V gene, clone size, D gene, CDR3 DNA, CDR3 protein. A D gene is named only where the DNA matches it firmly. A row's size may be missing; if present it is once, few, many or a size class.

J: TRBJ2-5; V: TRBV9; size: few; D: TRBD2; DNA: TGTGCCAGCAGTGGAGGACATCCGGGACTACAAGAGACCCAGTACTTC; CDR3: CASSGGHPGLQETQYF
J: TRBJ2-7; V: TRBV7-9; size: NA; D: TRBD1; DNA: TGTGCCAGCAGCGACAGGGGAATTGGGGAGCAGTACTTC; CDR3: CASSDRGIGEQYF
J: TRBJ2-7; V: TRBV7-8; size: once; D: TRBD1; DNA: TGTGCCAGCAGCGCCCGACAGGGAAACTACGAGCAGTACTTC; CDR3: CASSARQGNYEQYF
J: TRBJ2-2; V: TRBV29-1; size: NA; D: NA; DNA: TGCAGCGTGGGGAGTGTTGCGGGGCTCGGCGGGGAGCTGTTTTTT; CDR3: CSVGSVAGLGGELFF
J: TRBJ2-7; V: TRBV30; size: NA; D: NA; DNA: TGTGCCTGGAGTGTTACCGGGACTTCCACCTACGAGCAGTACTTC; CDR3: CAWSVTGTSTYEQYF
J: TRBJ1-2; V: TRBV7-2; size: NA; D: NA; DNA: TGTGCCAGCAGCCTCCAGGGGAGCGGCTACACCTTC; CDR3: CASSLQGSGYTF
J: TRBJ2-1; V: TRBV27; size: NA; D: TRBD2; DNA: TGTGCCAGCAGTCATGGACTAGCGGGAACACATGAGCAGTTCTTC; CDR3: CASSHGLAGTHEQFF
J: TRBJ1-2; V: TRBV6-5; size: NA; D: NA; DNA: TGTGCCAGCAGTTACTGGAGCAGCAACTATGGCTACACCTTC; CDR3: CASSYWSSNYGYTF
J: TRBJ2-1; V: TRBV5-1; size: NA; D: TRBD1; DNA: TGCGCCAGCAGCCACGGGACAGGGACCTACAATGAGCAGTTCTTC; CDR3: CASSHGTGTYNEQFF
J: TRBJ2-3; V: TRBV5-4; size: few; D: TRBD2; DNA: TGTGCCAGCAGCCTTCTGGGCGGGGGGGCCGGAGATACGCAGTATTTT; CDR3: CASSLLGGGAGDTQYF
J: TRBJ2-7; V: TRBV6-5; size: once; D: NA; DNA: TGTGCCAGCAGTTACGGTACAGGCAGCTCCTACGAGCAGTACTTC; CDR3: CASSYGTGSSYEQYF
J: TRBJ2-7; V: TRBV4-1; size: NA; D: TRBD1; DNA: TGCGCCAGCAGCCCTCCGGGACAGGACTTAATCCCCTACGAGCAGTACTTC; CDR3: CASSPPGQDLIPYEQYF
J: TRBJ2-3; V: TRBV18; size: NA; D: NA; DNA: TGTGCCAGCTCACCCAACAGGGCAGATACGCAGTATTTT; CDR3: CASSPNRADTQYF
J: TRBJ1-6; V: TRBV30; size: NA; D: TRBD1; DNA: TGTGCCTGGAGTGTCGACAGGGTGATTGCTTCACCCCTCCACTTT; CDR3: CAWSVDRVIASPLHF
J: TRBJ2-5; V: TRBV9; size: NA; D: NA; DNA: TGTGCCAGCAGCGTAGGGCAAGAAGAGACCCAGTACTTC; CDR3: CASSVGQEETQYF
J: TRBJ2-7; V: TRBV14; size: NA; D: TRBD2; DNA: TGTGCCAGCAGCCAAGTAGCGGGGTCCTACGAGCAGTACTTC; CDR3: CASSQVAGSYEQYF
J: TRBJ2-1; V: TRBV13; size: NA; D: TRBD2; DNA: TGTGCCAGCAGCTGGCCCGGGACTAGGGACAATGAGCAGTTCTTC; CDR3: CASSWPGTRDNEQFF
J: TRBJ2-3; V: TRBV7-9; size: NA; D: NA; DNA: TGTGCCAGCAGCCCCCGAGGGGGAGGGAGGACAGATACGCAGTATTTT; CDR3: CASSPRGGGRTDTQYF